This note documents a single TCR beta chain sequence. The sample belongs to a study of blood T cell repertoires in COVID-19. TCRdb's table, derived via immunoSEQ multiplex PCR, lists solely in-frame clones and lacks some. Of roughly 240,000 clones in the sample, about 83% were seen once. A case of COVID-19 had been met by exposed participants within 2 weeks before study entry. This TCR was sampled from a middle-aged woman who had been exposed to COVID-19. Sequencing used PBMCs or T cells enriched from blood (not recorded which).

The CDR3 reads CASREGTEAFF. The CDR3, as DNA: TGTGCCAGCAGGGAGGGCACTGAAGCTTTCTTT. The rearrangement uses TRBV28 and TRBJ1-1; D is uncertain. Trimming removed 6 bases from V and 4 bases from J, with 6 bases in between. The CDR3 consists of 11 residues. Germline lookup yields CDR1 MDHEN and CDR2 SYDVKM.